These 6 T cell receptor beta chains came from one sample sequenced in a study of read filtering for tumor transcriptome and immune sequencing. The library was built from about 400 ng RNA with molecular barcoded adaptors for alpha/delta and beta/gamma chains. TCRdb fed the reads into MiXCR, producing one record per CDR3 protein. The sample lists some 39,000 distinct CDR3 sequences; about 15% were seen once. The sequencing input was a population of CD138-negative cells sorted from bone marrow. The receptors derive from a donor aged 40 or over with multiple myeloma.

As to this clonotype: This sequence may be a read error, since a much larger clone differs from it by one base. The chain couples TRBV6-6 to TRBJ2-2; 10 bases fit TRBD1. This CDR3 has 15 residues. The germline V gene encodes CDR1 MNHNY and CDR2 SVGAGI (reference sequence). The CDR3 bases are TGTGCCAGCAGCCGACAGGGGGCGGTCACCGGGGAGCTGCTTTTT. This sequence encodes CASSRQGAVTGELLF.

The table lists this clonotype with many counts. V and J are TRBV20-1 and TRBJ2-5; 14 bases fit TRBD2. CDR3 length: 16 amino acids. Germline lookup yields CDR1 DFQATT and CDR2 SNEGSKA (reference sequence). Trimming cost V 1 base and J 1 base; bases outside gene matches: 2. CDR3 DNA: TGCAGTGCTAGAGGGACTAGCGGGGGGCTCCAAGAGACCCAGTACTTC. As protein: CSARGTSGGLQETQYF.

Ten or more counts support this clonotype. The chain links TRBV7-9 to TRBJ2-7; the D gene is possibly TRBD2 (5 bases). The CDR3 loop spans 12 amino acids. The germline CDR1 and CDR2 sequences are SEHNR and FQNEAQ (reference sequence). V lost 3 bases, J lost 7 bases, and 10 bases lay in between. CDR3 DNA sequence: TGTGCCAGCAGCTTCTCGGAGGATGAGCAGTACTTC. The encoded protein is CASSFSEDEQYF.

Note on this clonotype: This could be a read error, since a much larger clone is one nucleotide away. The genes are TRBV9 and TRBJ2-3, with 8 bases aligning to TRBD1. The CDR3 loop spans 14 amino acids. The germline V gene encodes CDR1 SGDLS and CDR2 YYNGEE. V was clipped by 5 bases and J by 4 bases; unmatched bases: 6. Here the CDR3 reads CASRPGQAADTQYF. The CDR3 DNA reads TGTGCCAGCAGACCGGGACAGGCAGCAGATACGCAGTATTTT.

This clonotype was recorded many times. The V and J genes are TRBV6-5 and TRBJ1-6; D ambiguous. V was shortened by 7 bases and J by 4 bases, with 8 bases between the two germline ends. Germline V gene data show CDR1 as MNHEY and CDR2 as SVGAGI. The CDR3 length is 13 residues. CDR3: CASTGSYNSPLHF. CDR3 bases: TGTGCCAGCACGGGCAGTTATAATTCACCCCTCCACTTT.

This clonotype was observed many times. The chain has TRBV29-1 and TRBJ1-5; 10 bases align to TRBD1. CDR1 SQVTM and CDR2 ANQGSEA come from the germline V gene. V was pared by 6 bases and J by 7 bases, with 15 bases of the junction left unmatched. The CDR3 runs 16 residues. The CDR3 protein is CSVATGGVGLGQPQHF. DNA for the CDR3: TGCAGCGTCGCGACAGGGGGCGTAGGGCTTGGGCAGCCCCAGCATTTT.